The 11 T cell receptor beta chains reported below all come from one sample, sequenced in a study of blood T cell repertoires in COVID-19. Only in-frame clones appear in the TCRdb table, and some are missing; sequencing was by immunoSEQ multiplex PCR. The sample has under 200,000 clones, approximately 82% seen once. The sample was PBMCs or T cells enriched from blood (not recorded which). All receptors come from a woman aged 55-69 years with acute COVID-19.

The chain uses TRBV21-1 and TRBJ1-5; the table's D call TRBD1 went unverified against the DNA. TRBV21-1 is classified as a pseudogene. The CDR3 is 13 amino acids. DNA of the CDR3: TGTGCCAGCAGCAGTTACAGGTATCAGCCCCAGCATTTT. Protein sequence: CASSSYRYQPQHF.

The V gene is TRBV18, the J gene TRBJ2-6; no definite D call. The germline CDR1 and CDR2 sequences are KGHSH and LQKENI. The CDR3 is made up of 19 amino acids. V was shortened by 5 bases and J by 0 bases, with 20 bases between the two germline ends. The CDR3 spells CASSASLRPEFSGANVLTF. The CDR3, as DNA: TGTGCCAGCTCAGCGTCCTTGAGGCCCGAATTCTCTGGGGCCAACGTCCTGACTTTC. Variable domain in full (rest from reference TRBV18 and TRBJ2-6): NAGVMQNPRHLVRRRGQEARLRCSPMKGHSHVYWYRQLPEEGLKFMVYLQKENIIDESGMPKERFSAEFPKEGPSILRIQQVVRGDSAAYFCASSASLRPEFSGANVLTFGAGSRLTVL.

The rearrangement links TRBV2 to TRBJ2-1; D is possibly TRBD1 (6 bases). There are 13 residues in the CDR3. Germline assignment: CDR1 SNHLY and CDR2 FYNNEI. Trimming cost V 7 bases and J 8 bases, with 15 bases left between them. The CDR3 spells CASTRGKEDEQFF. In DNA form, the CDR3 reads TGTGCCAGCACCAGGGGAAAGGAGGATGAGCAGTTCTTC.

The chain joins TRBV7-9 to TRBJ2-1, with 7 bases fitting TRBD1. Unmatched junction bases numbered 8, after V lost 3 bases and J lost 6 bases. The CDR3 totals 15 residues. Germline V gives CDR1 SEHNR, CDR2 FQNEAQ (reference sequence). The CDR3 DNA reads as TGTGCCAGCAGCTTGAGGAAGGGGGCAAGCAATGAGCAGTTCTTC. It encodes CASSLRKGASNEQFF. Supplemented by reference TRBV7-9 and TRBJ2-1, the full variable domain reads DTGVSQNPRHKITKRGQNVTFRCDPISEHNRLYWYRQTLGQGPEFLTYFQNEAQLEKSRLLSDRFSAERPKGSFSTLEIQRTEQGDSAMYLCASSLRKGASNEQFFGPGTRLTVL.

A few counts support this clone. The rearrangement joins TRBV4-3 to TRBJ2-3; possibly TRBD2 for D (6 bases). This CDR3 is built from 16 residues. The germline V gene encodes CDR1 LGHNA and CDR2 YSLEER. With 4 bases removed from V and 2 bases from J, the gap between germline ends came to 16 bases. The CDR3 DNA is TGCGCCAGCAGCCTGGGAATAGCGGCCCCCACAGATACGCAGTATTTT. Its protein product is CASSLGIAAPTDTQYF.

Notes on this clone: At one end, the junction sequence differs from germline, possibly due to a read error. The V and J genes are TRBV19 and TRBJ1-1; unclear D gene. The CDR3 is made up of 12 amino acids. Germline V gene lookup returns CDR1 LNHDA and CDR2 SQIVND (reference sequence). CDR3: CASSIDGTEAFF. The DNA for the CDR3 is TGTGCCAGTAGCATAGACGGCACTGAAGCTTTCTTT.

The chain combines TRBV4-2 with TRBJ2-4; 9 bases are a match to TRBD2. This CDR3 spans 19 amino acids. The V gene end was trimmed by 1 base and the J gene end by 2 bases; junction bases not matched to a gene: 12. The germline CDR1 and CDR2 sequences are LGHNA and YNFKEQ. The CDR3 bases are TGTGCCAGCAGCCAAGTTACCTTAGCGGGAGAAGGGTCCAAAAACATTCAGTACTTC. Translation gives CASSQVTLAGEGSKNIQYF.

The chain employs TRBV7-6 and TRBJ2-2; D not resolved. Looked up from germline, CDR1 is SGHVS and CDR2 is FNYEAQ. Deletions cut 6 bases from V and 0 bases from J, with 2 bases between. The CDR3 length is 12 residues. CDR3 DNA: TGTGCCAGCAGTACGAACACCGGGGAGCTGTTTTTT. Amino acid sequence: CASSTNTGELFF.

The J gene is TRBJ2-1, the V gene TRBV3-1 (or the pseudogene TRBV3-2); maybe TRBD2 (6 bases). Per the germline V gene, CDR1 is LGHDT and CDR2 is YNNKEL (reference sequence). The CDR3 contains 13 residues. V shed 4 bases and J shed 5 bases, with 9 bases lying between them. CDR3 in DNA: TGTGCCAGCAGCCCGGGACTTCACAATGAGCAGTTCTTC. This sequence encodes CASSPGLHNEQFF.

This chain joins TRBV29-1 and TRBJ2-3; weak D call: TRBD1 (5 bases). Trimming removed 3 bases from V and 2 bases from J, with 12 bases in between. There are 14 residues in the CDR3. Germline CDR1 reads SQVTM; CDR2 reads ANQGSEA. The CDR3 loop reads CSVERTRPTDTQYF. DNA for the CDR3: TGCAGCGTTGAGAGGACACGGCCCACAGATACGCAGTATTTT.

This sequence joins TRBV7-2 and TRBJ1-5; D is perhaps TRBD1 (5 bases). The germline V and J ends were trimmed by 1 base and 6 bases, with 7 bases remaining between them. The CDR3 consists of 13 residues. The V gene's germline CDR1 is SGHTA and CDR2 FQGNSA. CDR3 DNA: TGTGCCAGCAGCTTAGGCAGGGTTCAGCCCCAGCATTTT. Translated, it gives CASSLGRVQPQHF.